The entry that follows covers one T cell receptor beta chain sequence. Antigen specificity is unknown. Profiling relied on immunoSEQ multiplex PCR, and the TCRdb table lists in-frame clones only, not all of them. This sample yields 20,000 to 25,000 clones, of which approximately 97% are seen a single time; approximately 6.2% belongs to the top ten. The sample is drawn from a study of T cells in tuberculosis. At study entry, adolescents had tuberculin skin tests and IGRA screening. Germline CDR1 and CDR2: MNHEY and SVGAGI. This CDR3 has 13 residues. V was clipped by 6 bases and J by 0 bases, with 8 bases between them. Study-level points and caveats: Smaller distances to GMM-specific TCRs suggested their expansion in active tuberculosis. Smaller alpha distances in active tuberculosis partly reflected shorter CDR3-alpha lengths.

The chain uses TRBV6-5 and TRBJ1-2; D is uncertain. The specimen sequenced was PBMCs. The sequence was obtained from a donor aged 10-29 years with latent tuberculosis or without tuberculosis infection. In nucleotides, the CDR3 is TGTGCCAGCAGGCGGAGTTCTAACTATGGCTACACCTTC. Its protein product is CASRRSSNYGYTF.